The sequence of this T cell receptor (beta chain) was determined in a study of blood T cell repertoires in COVID-19. Per the authors' pipeline: Scientists estimated how many nucleated cells there were by amplifying reference gene primers. Some clones are missing from TCRdb's copy, which holds only in-frame ones; the method was immunoSEQ multiplex PCR. V, J and clone size reflect that table, while D and trimming were determined from the DNA. The table shows roughly 200,000 clones, with about 82% occurring only once. This CDR3 region has 14 residues. V lost 0 bases, J lost 7 bases, and 13 bases lay in between. Germline V CDR1 and CDR2: SGHNT, YENEEA.

The specimen was PBMCs or T cells enriched from blood (not recorded which). The genes are TRBV11-3 and TRBJ2-7; D perhaps matches TRBD1 (6 bases). The source is a woman aged 25 to 39 who had recovered from COVID-19. The CDR3 region has the DNA TGTGCCAGCAGCTTAGATCCCCACGGGACAGAGCAGTACTTC. It translates to CASSLDPHGTEQYF.